This T cell receptor (beta chain) stems from a study of control samples from healthy donors and cancer patients. Assay used: immunoSEQ multiplex PCR; TCRdb lists only in-frame clones, some missing. The sample carries about 69,000 clones, more than 75% recorded once. The ends lost 5 bases at V and 6 bases at J; junction bases unmatched: 9. The CDR3 contains 15 residues. Germline V gene lookup returns CDR1 KGHDR and CDR2 SFDVKD. Sequencing was performed on PBMCs. The genes are TRBV24-1 and TRBJ1-5, with 7 bases identical to TRBD1. The receptor was isolated from a woman between 50 and 59 years old with lung cancer. The CDR3 here is CATSARQGVGQPQHF. The CDR3 bases are TGTGCCACCAGTGCCAGACAGGGTGTCGGTCAGCCCCAGCATTTT.